This entry is about one TCR beta chain. The data belong to a study of human T cells and chemical hapten exposure. Time point given: pre-sensitization, week 0. Treatment given: therapeutic diphenylcyclopropenone sensitization with weekly scalp DPC. Non-pregnant alopecia patients aged 18 to 70, suitable for DPC therapy. Trimming cost V 5 bases and J 2 bases, with 15 bases left between them. Germline CDR1 SGHVS, CDR2 FQNEAQ. The CDR3 length is 15 residues. Each CDR3 protein gets one entry after TCRdb re-called the RACE reads with MiXCR. The sample has fewer than 350,000 distinct CDR3 sequences, 7.5% to 9% seen once.

The V call is TRBV7-8, the J call TRBJ2-5; tentatively, D is TRBD1 (6 bases). The input for sequencing was whole blood, taken in connection with sensitization to the hapten diphenylcyclopropenone (DPC). The receptor's source is a man between 18 and 35 years old with alopecia areata. Some clones in this sample may be carry-over from other donors' samples. CDR3 loop: CASSQIRDTQETQYF. In nucleotides, the CDR3 is TGTGCCAGCAGCCAAATTAGGGACACACAAGAGACCCAGTACTTC.